The 23 T cell receptor beta chains given below trace back to one sample, sequenced in a study of T cells in Graves' hyperthyroidism and ophthalmopathy. What was amplified from RNA transcripts were TCR beta CDR3 regions. The HTBI primer set was used in a first-round RT-PCR of the TCR CDR3. TCRdb re-analysed the multiplex PCR reads in MiXCR, keeping a single row per CDR3 protein. This table has under 450,000 distinct CDR3 sequences, about 17% appearing once. The sequenced sample consisted of blood. The origin of the receptors is a woman in her 30s with Graves' hyperthyroidism that later progressed to Graves' ophthalmopathy.

This clonotype showed up many times. The V gene is TRBV28, the J gene TRBJ2-7; perhaps TRBD1 as D (6 bases). CDR1 and CDR2 from the germline V gene are MDHEN and SYDVKM. V was cut by 4 bases and J by 0 bases, with 16 bases left in between. The CDR3 consists of 16 residues. Here the CDR3 DNA reads TGTGCCAGCAGTTCCATTAGACAGGCTTACTCCTACGAGCAGTACTTC. Translating gives CASSSIRQAYSYEQYF.

There are a few counts of this clonotype. V is TRBV18 and J is TRBJ2-7; D may be TRBD2 (5 bases). Trimming shortened V by 4 bases and J by 2 bases, and 15 bases separated the two germline ends. There are 15 residues in the CDR3. In germline, CDR1 is KGHSH, CDR2 LQKENI. The CDR3 nucleotides read TGTGCCAGCTCACTGGGTCCGAGGGAAGCCTACGAGCAGTACTTC. Translation: CASSLGPREAYEQYF.

This clonotype showed up many times. V gene TRBV12-3 or TRBV12-4 combines with J gene TRBJ2-7; perhaps D is TRBD1 or TRBD2 (5 bases each). Trimming cost V 1 base and J 5 bases, with 9 bases left between them. This CDR3 comprises 13 residues. The CDR3 loop is CASSLDGDDEQYF. The DNA for the CDR3 is TGTGCCAGCAGTTTAGATGGGGACGACGAGCAGTACTTC.

This clonotype was recorded at least ten times. This sequence joins TRBV11-2 and TRBJ2-7; D gene ambiguous. The V and J ends lost 0 bases and 3 bases respectively, with 12 bases between them. Germline V lookup: CDR1 SGHAT, CDR2 FQNNGV. This CDR3 is 15 amino acids long. CDR3 amino acids: CASSLERVADYEQYF. The CDR3 DNA reads as TGTGCCAGCAGCTTAGAACGGGTTGCAGACTACGAGCAGTACTTC.

Concerning this clonotype: A much larger clonotype is one base distant, so this may be a read error. The CDR3 sequence is CAIKGVSNYGYTF. The CDR3 DNA is TGTGCCATCAAGGGGGTGTCTAACTATGGCTACACCTTC. The V gene is TRBV7-2, the J gene TRBJ1-2; D is possibly TRBD1 (6 bases). Germline V gene lookup returns CDR1 SGHTA and CDR2 FQGNSA. The CDR3 is 13 amino acids. V was trimmed by 10 bases and J by 0 bases, leaving 12 bases between them. Full variable domain (missing parts from reference TRBV7-2 and TRBJ1-2): GAGVSQSPSNKVTEKGKDVELRCDPISGHTALYWYRQSLGQGLEFLIYFQGNSAPDKSGLPSDRFSAERTGGSVSTLTIQRTQQEDSAVYLCAIKGVSNYGYTFGSGTRLTVV.

This clonotype was counted many times. This chain connects TRBV30 to TRBJ2-5, with D perhaps being TRBD1 or TRBD2 (5 bases each). The germline gives CDR1 GTSNPN, CDR2 SVGIG (reference sequence). Trimming shortened V by 2 bases and J by 2 bases, and 15 bases separated the two germline ends. The CDR3 has 15 residues. The CDR3 protein is CAWSFGTQPQETQYF. As DNA, the CDR3 is TGTGCCTGGAGTTTTGGGACGCAGCCACAAGAGACCCAGTACTTC. The full variable domain, rest sourced from reference TRBV30 and TRBJ2-5, is SQTIHQWPATLVQPVGSPLSLECTVEGTSNPNLYWYRQAAGRGLQLLFYSVGIGQISSEVPQNLSASRPQDRQFILSSKKLLLSDSGFYLCAWSFGTQPQETQYFGPGTRLLVL.

This clonotype was detected ten times or more. The chain carries TRBV3-1 and TRBJ2-7, with 7 bases identical to TRBD1. The V gene's germline CDR1 is LGHDT and CDR2 YNNKEL (reference sequence). The junction had 21 bases not matched to a gene; V was cut back by 0 bases and J by 1 base. The CDR3 has 21 amino acids. The CDR3 loop is CASSQELRWDSLENLSYEQYF. CDR3 bases: TGTGCCAGCAGCCAAGAGCTCAGATGGGACAGCCTAGAAAACCTATCCTACGAGCAGTACTTC.

This clonotype was observed many times. J is TRBJ2-3 and V is TRBV12-3 or TRBV12-4, with TRBD2 matching 7 bases. The CDR3 has 15 amino acids. V was pared by 3 bases and J by 5 bases, with 8 bases of the junction left unmatched. The CDR3: CASSFARGRGDTQYF. The CDR3 nucleotides read TGTGCCAGCAGTTTCGCGCGGGGGAGAGGAGATACGCAGTATTTT.

This clonotype was seen only a few times. V and J are TRBV18 and TRBJ2-7; 10 positions agree with TRBD1. CDR3 length: 15 residues. Germline CDR1 reads KGHSH; CDR2 reads LQKENI. V lost 6 bases and J lost 3; bases outside the gene matches: 8. This CDR3 is CASSSGTGEFYEQYF. The CDR3 nucleotides read TGTGCCAGCTCGTCCGGGACAGGGGAATTCTACGAGCAGTACTTC.

This clonotype was counted ten times or more. V gene TRBV20-1 combines with J gene TRBJ2-7, with 7 nucleotides matching TRBD1. This CDR3 spans 14 amino acids. J lost 0 bases, V lost 1 base, and 3 bases had no gene match. CDR1 is DFQATT and CDR2 is SNEGSKA in the germline V gene (reference sequence). The CDR3 DNA follows: TGCAGTGCTAGAGGCCGGGACAGCTCCTACGAGCAGTACTTC. It specifies CSARGRDSSYEQYF.

This clonotype was seen only a few times. This chain joins TRBV19 and TRBJ2-5, with 8 positions matching TRBD1. The V gene's germline CDR1 is LNHDA and CDR2 SQIVND (reference sequence). J gave up 1 base and V 4 bases, and 5 bases lay outside the gene matches. CDR3 length: 15 residues. The CDR3 DNA follows: TGTGCCAGTAGTACGGACAGGGCGTTCCAAGAGACCCAGTACTTC. It is translated as CASSTDRAFQETQYF.

This clonotype turned up a few times. The rearrangement links TRBV28 to TRBJ1-3, with TRBD1 matching over 7 bases. The CDR3 has 14 amino acids. The ends lost 7 bases at V and 4 bases at J; junction bases unmatched: 7. The germline V gene encodes CDR1 MDHEN and CDR2 SYDVKM. Written as DNA, the CDR3 is TGTGCCAGCAATAGGGGGCAGAGAGGAAACACCATATATTTT. Its protein product is CASNRGQRGNTIYF.

This clonotype showed up many times. The chain employs TRBV7-8 and TRBJ2-1; perhaps TRBD1 as D (5 bases). V was trimmed by 1 base and J by 6 bases, leaving 7 bases between them. This CDR3 has 13 residues. The germline gives CDR1 SGHVS, CDR2 FQNEAQ. This CDR3 is CASSLGGANEQFF. The CDR3, as DNA: TGTGCCAGCAGCTTAGGTGGGGCCAATGAGCAGTTCTTC. The complete variable domain, with remaining parts taken from reference TRBV7-8 and TRBJ2-1, reads GAGVSQSPRYKVAKRGQDVALRCDPISGHVSLFWYQQALGQGPEFLTYFQNEAQLDKSGLPSDRFFAERPEGSVSTLKIQRTQQEDSAVYLCASSLGGANEQFFGPGTRLTVL.

The table lists this clonotype with many counts. The chain uses TRBV27 and TRBJ1-5; D perhaps matches TRBD1 (6 bases). The CDR3 consists of 14 residues. Germline CDR1 is MNHEY and CDR2 is SMNVEV (reference sequence). The germline V and J ends were trimmed by 6 bases and 0 bases, with 9 bases remaining between them. CDR3 nucleotides: TGTGCCAGCAGGCTCAGGGGTAGCAATCAGCCCCAGCATTTT. Translating it yields CASRLRGSNQPQHF.

The chain has TRBV6-7 and TRBJ2-1, with a tentative D call TRBD2 (5 bases). TRBV6-7 carries the ORF label, with uncertain function. The CDR3 length is 21 residues. V dropped 8 bases and J dropped 2 bases, with 34 bases sitting between them. As DNA, the CDR3 is TGTGCCAGCTTTTCACTCCGGGGTGGGTGGATACGGCAGGTGACCTACAATGAGCAGTTCTTC. It encodes CASFSLRGGWIRQVTYNEQFF.

Concerning this clonotype itself: With a much larger clone just one base away, this may be a read error. This rearrangement joins TRBV10-3 to TRBJ2-7; D may be TRBD1 (5 bases). The J call may be faulty, since TRBJ2-1 better matches the DNA end. The CDR3 contains 15 residues. CDR1 is ENHRY and CDR2 is SYGVKD in the germline V gene. The CDR3 nucleotides are TGTGCCATCAGTGTCTTACAGCAGGGCTCCTACGAGCAGTTCTTC. It specifies CAISVLQQGSYEQFF.

There are a few counts of this clonotype. A clone one base away is much larger, so this may be a read error. The V gene is TRBV10-3, the J gene TRBJ2-1; tentative D call: TRBD1 (5 bases). Germline lookup yields CDR1 ENHRY and CDR2 SYGVKD. CDR3 length: 13 amino acids. The CDR3 spells CAVSEFDRPEQFF. DNA of the CDR3: TGTGCCGTCAGTGAGTTCGACAGACCAGAGCAGTTCTTC.

This chain links TRBV6-1 with TRBJ1-6; D uncertain. CDR3 length: 14 residues. Trimming shortened V by 7 bases and J by 5 bases, and 12 bases separated the two germline ends. Per germline, CDR1 MNHNS and CDR2 SASEGT. The CDR3 protein is CASMSVRNNSPLHF. The CDR3, as DNA: TGTGCCAGCATGTCAGTTCGAAATAATTCACCCCTCCACTTT.

There are many counts of this clonotype. The chain combines TRBV2 with TRBJ1-2; D gene uncertain. Germline loops: CDR1 SNHLY, CDR2 FYNNEI. The CDR3 loop spans 14 amino acids. Trimming removed 0 bases from V and 5 bases from J, with 10 bases in between. CDR3 sequence reads: CASSEALSLYGYTF. In DNA form, the CDR3 reads TGTGCCAGCAGTGAAGCTCTGAGTCTTTATGGCTACACCTTC.

This clonotype appeared many times. The rearrangement joins TRBV7-2 to TRBJ2-5; 8 bases line up with TRBD2. J was trimmed by 3 bases and V by 5 bases; bases with no gene match: 5. Per germline, CDR1 SGHTA and CDR2 FQGNSA. This CDR3 contains 14 residues. CDR3 bases: TGTGCCAGCAGCGGGGAACTAGCGGAAGAGACCCAGTACTTC. Amino acid sequence: CASSGELAEETQYF.

This clonotype appeared many times. The rearrangement joins TRBV6-2 or TRBV6-3 to TRBJ1-2; D gene ambiguous. The V and J ends lost 6 bases and 6 bases respectively, with 14 bases between them. Germline CDR1 is MNHEY and CDR2 is SVGEGT. The CDR3 sequence is 13 residues long. The CDR3 DNA follows: TGTGCCAGCAGAAAACGAGTTTTGGATGGCTACACCTTC. Amino acids: CASRKRVLDGYTF.

This clonotype was seen many times. The CDR3 region has the DNA TGTGCCAGCAGTCCTATAACTGAAGCTTTCTTT. This encodes CASSPITEAFF. This chain joins TRBV12-3 or TRBV12-4 and TRBJ1-1; D remains unclear. Trimming removed 5 bases at V and 5 bases at J, with 6 bases between. This CDR3 has 11 residues.

In its sample, this clonotype was seen many times. This chain uses TRBV6-2 or TRBV6-3 with TRBJ2-7; TRBD2 matches at 11 bases. Germline V lookup: CDR1 MNHEY, CDR2 SVGEGT. V gave up 7 bases and J gave up 5 bases; unmatched junction bases: 16. The CDR3 is 17 amino acids. The CDR3 is CASKRLSSGGGLDEQYF. CDR3 nucleotide sequence: TGTGCCAGCAAAAGACTTAGTAGCGGGGGGGGCCTCGACGAGCAGTACTTC.